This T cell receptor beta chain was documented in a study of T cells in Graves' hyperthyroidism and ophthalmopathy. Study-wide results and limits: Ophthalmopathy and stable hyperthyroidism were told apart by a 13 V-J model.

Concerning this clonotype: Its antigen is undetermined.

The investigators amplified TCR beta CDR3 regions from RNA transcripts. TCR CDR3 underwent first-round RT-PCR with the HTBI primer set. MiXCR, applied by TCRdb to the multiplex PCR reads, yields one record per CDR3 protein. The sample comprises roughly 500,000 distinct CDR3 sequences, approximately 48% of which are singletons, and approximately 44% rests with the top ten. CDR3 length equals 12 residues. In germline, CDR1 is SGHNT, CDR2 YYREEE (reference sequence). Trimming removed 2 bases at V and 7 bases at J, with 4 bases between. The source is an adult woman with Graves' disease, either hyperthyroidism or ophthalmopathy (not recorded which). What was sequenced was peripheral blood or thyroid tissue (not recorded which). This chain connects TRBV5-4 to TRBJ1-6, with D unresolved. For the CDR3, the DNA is TGTGCCAGCAGCTTCGGGAATTCACCCCTCCACTTT. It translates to CASSFGNSPLHF.